This TCR beta chain was identified during a study of Ad26.COV2.S vaccination and SARS-CoV-2 variants. CDR3 length: 15 amino acids. Germline values: CDR1 KGHSH, CDR2 LQKENI. V was pared by 0 bases and J by 5 bases, with 13 bases between. Here immunoSEQ multiplex PCR was the method, and the copy in TCRdb shows in-frame clones only, minus some. The repertoire holds more than 150,000 clones, with around nine tenths as singletons. About this clone itself: What it binds is not known.

General study results and limits: Vaccinees reportedly had broad spike-specific CD8+ and CD4+ T cell responses. TCR breadth and depth analyses may have underestimated total T cell responses. Placebo recipients showed lower spike-specific TCR breadth than vaccinees.

The sample in question was peripheral blood, obtained after recovery from COVID-19. The V gene is TRBV18, the J gene TRBJ1-2; a weak D match, TRBD1 (6 bases). The clonotype comes from a human donor who had recovered from COVID-19. The CDR3 spells CASSPPGAPWYGYTF. The CDR3 DNA is TGTGCCAGCTCACCACCGGGGGCGCCCTGGTATGGCTACACCTTC.